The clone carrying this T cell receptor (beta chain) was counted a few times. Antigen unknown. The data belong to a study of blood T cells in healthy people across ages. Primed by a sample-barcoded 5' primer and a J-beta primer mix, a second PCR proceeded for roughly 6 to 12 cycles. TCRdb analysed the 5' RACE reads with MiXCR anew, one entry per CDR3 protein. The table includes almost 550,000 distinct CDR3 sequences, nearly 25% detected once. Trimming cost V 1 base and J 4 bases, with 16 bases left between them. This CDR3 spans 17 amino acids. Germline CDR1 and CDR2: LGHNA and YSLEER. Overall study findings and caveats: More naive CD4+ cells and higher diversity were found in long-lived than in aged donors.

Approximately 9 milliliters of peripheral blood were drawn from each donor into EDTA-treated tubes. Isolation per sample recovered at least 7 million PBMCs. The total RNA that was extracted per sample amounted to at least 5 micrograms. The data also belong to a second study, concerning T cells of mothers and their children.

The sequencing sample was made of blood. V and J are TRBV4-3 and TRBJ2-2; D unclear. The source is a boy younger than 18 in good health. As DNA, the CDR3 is TGCGCCAGCAGCCAAGGAGGACCGCCTCGGTCCACCGGGGAGCTGTTTTTT. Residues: CASSQGGPPRSTGELFF.